These 24 T cell receptor beta chains share one sample of origin, sequenced in a study of control samples from healthy donors and cancer patients. Profiling relied on immunoSEQ multiplex PCR, and the TCRdb table lists in-frame clones only, not all of them. The sample includes about 44,000 clones, 87% of them seen just once. The sequencing input was PBMCs. The receptors here all came from a woman aged 55-70 years with lung cancer.

The V and J genes are TRBV29-1 and TRBJ2-1; 9 nucleotides agree with TRBD2. Losses at the gene ends were 5 bases for V and 4 bases for J; bases not matched to a gene: 3. Germline lookup yields CDR1 SQVTM and CDR2 ANQGSEA. This CDR3 contains 13 residues. CDR3 loop: CSVISGRYNEQFF. In nucleotides, the CDR3 is TGCAGCGTTATAAGCGGGAGGTACAATGAGCAGTTCTTC.

V usage is TRBV6-5 and J usage is TRBJ1-4; TRBD1 might be the D (6 bases). Germline CDR1 MNHEY, CDR2 SVGAGI. The CDR3 length is 14 residues. V lost 6 bases, J lost 7 bases, and 15 bases lay in between. The CDR3 spells CASRRAGAFEKLFF. In DNA form, the CDR3 reads TGTGCCAGCAGGAGGGCAGGGGCATTTGAAAAACTGTTTTTT.

The chain has TRBV19 and TRBJ2-1, with 9 bases lining up with TRBD2. The CDR3 length is 14 residues. The J segment lost 9 bases and the V segment lost 4 bases, leaving 7 bases of the junction unmatched. Germline V gene lookup returns CDR1 LNHDA and CDR2 SQIVND (reference sequence). The CDR3 bases are TGTGCCAGTAGTAGGCTAGCGGGGTCGGGTGAGCAGTTCTTC. Amino acids: CASSRLAGSGEQFF.

The rearrangement links TRBV19 to TRBJ2-4; a possible D gene is TRBD1 (5 bases). Trimming took 3 bases from V and 2 from J, leaving 20 bases between them. The germline V gene encodes CDR1 LNHDA and CDR2 SQIVND (reference sequence). This CDR3 contains 18 residues. DNA for the CDR3: TGTGCCAGTAGTATTAAGAGGACAACGAGCTTGACCAAAAACATTCAGTACTTC. This translates into CASSIKRTTSLTKNIQYF.

V and J are TRBV4-1 and TRBJ1-1; the D is unclear. The V gene lost 0 bases and the J gene lost 6 bases, with 11 bases spanning the gap. Germline loops: CDR1 MGHRA, CDR2 YSYEKL. CDR3 length: 14 amino acids. The CDR3 sequence is CASSQDLGGSEAFF. The CDR3 DNA follows: TGCGCCAGCAGCCAAGATCTTGGCGGCTCTGAAGCTTTCTTT.

This chain joins TRBV19 and TRBJ2-1; weak D call: TRBD2 (7 bases). CDR3 length: 15 residues. V was cut by 2 bases and J by 6 bases, with 14 bases left in between. Germline V lookup: CDR1 LNHDA, CDR2 SQIVND (reference sequence). This CDR3 is CASSISRGGANEQFF. CDR3 nucleotides: TGTGCCAGTAGTATAAGTAGAGGGGGGGCCAATGAGCAGTTCTTC.

This chain uses TRBV3-1 (or the pseudogene TRBV3-2) with TRBJ1-2, with D tentatively TRBD1 (6 bases). V was trimmed by 0 bases and J by 4 bases, leaving 12 bases between them. The germline CDR1 and CDR2 sequences are LGHDT and YNNKEL (reference sequence). The CDR3 runs to 15 residues. For the CDR3, the DNA is TGTGCCAGCAGCCAAGAATACAGGGTCCGCTATGGCTACACCTTC. Translating gives CASSQEYRVRYGYTF.

This chain links TRBV18 with TRBJ2-1; 10 bases agree with TRBD2. V gave up 0 bases and J gave up 7 bases; unmatched junction bases: 6. CDR1 and CDR2 from the germline V gene are KGHSH and LQKENI. The length of the CDR3 is 16 residues. Here the CDR3 reads CASSPPIAGGRNEQFF. The CDR3 coding sequence is TGTGCCAGCTCACCACCGATAGCGGGAGGTAGGAATGAGCAGTTCTTC.

V usage is TRBV10-3 and J usage is TRBJ1-1; D remains unclear. CDR1 is ENHRY and CDR2 is SYGVKD in the germline V gene. The CDR3 contains 13 residues. V was cut by 4 bases and J by 5 bases, with 11 bases left in between. Here the CDR3 DNA reads TGTGCCATCAGTGCCTCTGCTGGGACTGAAGCTTTCTTT. The encoded protein is CAISASAGTEAFF.

In its sample, this clone was seen a few times. V and J are TRBV23-1 and TRBJ1-5; 8 bases map to TRBD1. TRBV23-1 is flagged as an ORF with uncertain function. With V trimmed by 8 bases and J by 6 bases, 9 bases remained unmatched. The CDR3 consists of 14 residues. The CDR3 sequence: CASPRTGMVQPQHF. In DNA form, the CDR3 reads TGCGCCAGCCCAAGGACAGGGATGGTTCAGCCCCAGCATTTT.

The genes are TRBV2 and TRBJ2-3; D is unclear. The V end lost 5 bases, the J end lost 4 bases, and 10 bases lay between the germline ends. CDR3 size: 13 residues. Germline CDR1 and CDR2: SNHLY and FYNNEI. Here the CDR3 reads CASSLDLPDTQYF. In DNA, the CDR3 is TGTGCCAGCAGTCTAGACCTGCCAGATACGCAGTATTTT.

The chain has TRBV24-1 and TRBJ2-1, with no clear D. Germline V gives CDR1 KGHDR, CDR2 SFDVKD. This CDR3 contains 15 residues. With 7 bases removed from V and 5 bases from J, the gap between germline ends came to 17 bases. As DNA, the CDR3 is TGTGCCACCAGATCGGGCAGAAACTTTAACAATGAGCAGTTCTTC. Its translation is CATRSGRNFNNEQFF.

The chain uses TRBV9 and TRBJ2-3; D remains unclear. This CDR3 has 15 residues. Germline values: CDR1 SGDLS, CDR2 YYNGEE. V lost 0 bases, J lost 1 base, and 9 bases lay in between. CDR3 residues: CASSVGLRRTDTQYF. The CDR3 DNA follows: TGTGCCAGCAGCGTAGGATTGCGCCGCACAGATACGCAGTATTTT.

The rearrangement uses TRBV10-3 and TRBJ2-3; 8 positions match TRBD2. V shed 8 bases, J shed 0 bases, and the junction held 10 bases outside the gene matches. The germline gives CDR1 ENHRY, CDR2 SYGVKD. The CDR3 loop spans 16 amino acids. CDR3 in amino acids: CAISSGSAGSTDTQYF. DNA of the CDR3: TGTGCCATCTCTAGCGGGTCGGCCGGGAGCACAGATACGCAGTATTTT.

The chain uses TRBV27 and TRBJ2-7; 7 bases are a match to TRBD1. Trimming at V came to 3 bases and at J to 0 bases, leaving 2 bases not matched to a gene. In germline, CDR1 is MNHEY, CDR2 SMNVEV (reference sequence). The CDR3 loop spans 14 amino acids. The CDR3 DNA is TGTGCCAGCAGTTTTAGGGACAGCTCCTACGAGCAGTACTTC. Residues: CASSFRDSSYEQYF.

The rearrangement links TRBV19 to TRBJ1-4; maybe TRBD1 (6 bases). The germline V and J ends were trimmed by 7 bases and 7 bases, with 10 bases remaining between them. Germline assignment: CDR1 LNHDA and CDR2 SQIVND (reference sequence). This CDR3 has 12 residues. CDR3 in amino acids: CASTLGGEKLFF. DNA for the CDR3: TGTGCCAGTACCCTAGGGGGTGAAAAACTGTTTTTT. The full variable domain, its missing parts supplied by reference TRBV19 and TRBJ1-4, is DGGITQSPKYLFRKEGQNVTLSCEQNLNHDAMYWYRQDPGQGLRLIYYSQIVNDFQKGDIAEGYSVSREKKESFPLTVTSAQKNPTAFYLCASTLGGEKLFFGSGTQLSVL.

The CDR3 coding sequence is TGTGCCAGCAGTCTCAAACTAGAACCTGCCTACGAGCAGTACTTC. It specifies CASSLKLEPAYEQYF. This chain connects TRBV27 to TRBJ2-7, with a tentative D call TRBD2 (5 bases). V was cut by 5 bases and J by 2 bases, with 16 bases left in between. Germline V lookup: CDR1 MNHEY, CDR2 SMNVEV (reference sequence). The CDR3 extends over 15 amino acids.

This clone has just a few counts. This chain joins TRBV12-2 and TRBJ2-3. TRBV12-2 is labeled a pseudogene. This CDR3 has 17 residues. The CDR3 loop is CASRFSGGSGSTDTQYF. CDR3 in DNA: TGTGCAAGTCGCTTTTCAGGGGGTAGCGGGAGCACAGATACGCAGTATTTT.

The chain carries TRBV19 and TRBJ1-1, with D unclear. The CDR3 totals 12 residues. Germline loops: CDR1 LNHDA, CDR2 SQIVND (reference sequence). With 0 bases removed from V and 6 bases from J, the gap between germline ends came to 5 bases. CDR3 protein: CASSIDKSEAFF. CDR3 bases: TGTGCCAGTAGTATAGACAAGTCTGAAGCTTTCTTT.

This chain links TRBV11-2 with TRBJ2-4, with 9 bases fitting TRBD2. This CDR3 has 14 residues. Germline-derived CDR1 and CDR2 are SGHAT and FQNNGV. V shed 1 base, J shed 15 bases, and the junction held 10 bases outside the gene matches. In nucleotides, the CDR3 is TGTGCCAGCAGCTTAGCCTCGGTTAGCGGGAGTGGGTACTTC. Translated: CASSLASVSGSGYF.

The table lists this clone with a count of one. The chain employs TRBV6-1 and TRBJ1-4; D might be TRBD1 (5 bases). CDR3 length equals 14 residues. Germline V CDR1 and CDR2: MNHNS, SASEGT. Trimming cost V 1 base and J 6 bases, with 9 bases left between them. CDR3 in DNA: TGTGCCAGCAGTGAAGTAGGGGATGATGAAAAACTGTTTTTT. Protein product: CASSEVGDDEKLFF.

The chain joins TRBV28 to TRBJ1-6, with D unresolved. Germline V gene sequence: CDR1 MDHEN, CDR2 SYDVKM. V was trimmed by 2 bases and J by 9 bases, leaving 8 bases between them. This CDR3 has 13 residues. DNA of the CDR3: TGTGCCAGCAGTTTAAGGGTCGGTTCACCCCTCCACTTT. Protein: CASSLRVGSPLHF.

The V gene is TRBV29-1, the J gene TRBJ2-7; no clear D gene. CDR1 SQVTM and CDR2 ANQGSEA come from the germline V gene. CDR3 length equals 12 residues. Trimming pared 6 bases from V and 1 base from J, leaving 10 bases between. The CDR3 sequence is CSVMDGSYEQYF. CDR3 nucleotides: TGCAGCGTCATGGACGGATCCTACGAGCAGTACTTC.

This chain uses TRBV5-1 with TRBJ2-1; D might be TRBD2 (5 bases). This CDR3 region has 17 residues. Trimming removed 5 bases at V and 7 bases at J, with 25 bases between. Germline lookup yields CDR1 SGHRS and CDR2 YFSETQ. The CDR3 sequence is CASRESGLEGHWNEQFF. The CDR3 coding sequence is TGCGCCAGCAGAGAGAGCGGACTCGAGGGCCATTGGAATGAGCAGTTCTTC.